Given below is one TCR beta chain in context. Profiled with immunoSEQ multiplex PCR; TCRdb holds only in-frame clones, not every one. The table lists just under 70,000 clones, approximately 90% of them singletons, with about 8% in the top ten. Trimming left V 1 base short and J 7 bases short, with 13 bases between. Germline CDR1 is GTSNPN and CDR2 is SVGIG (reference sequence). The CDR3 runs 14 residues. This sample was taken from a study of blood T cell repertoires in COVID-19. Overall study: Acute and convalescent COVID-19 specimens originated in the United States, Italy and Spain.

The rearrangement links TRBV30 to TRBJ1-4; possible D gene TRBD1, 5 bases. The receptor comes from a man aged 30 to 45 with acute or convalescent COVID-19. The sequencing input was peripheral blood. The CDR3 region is CAWSGPQGFEKLFF. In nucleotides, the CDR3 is TGTGCCTGGAGTGGACCTCAGGGCTTTGAAAAACTGTTTTTT. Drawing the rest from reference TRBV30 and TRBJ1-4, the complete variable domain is SQTIHQWPATLVQPVGSPLSLECTVEGTSNPNLYWYRQAAGRGLQLLFYSVGIGQISSEVPQNLSASRPQDRQFILSSKKLLLSDSGFYLCAWSGPQGFEKLFFGSGTQLSVL.